One and the same sample provided the 12 T cell receptor beta chains below, sequenced in a study of early T cells in non-severe SARS-CoV-2 infection (dated by TCRdb to about 2021). The library came from 5' RACE. For sequencing, a NextSeq 500 was employed. TCRdb handled the public reads itself, with Q25 trimming in fastp and clone calling in MiXCR, and kept productive beta chains. Each CDR3 protein appears once, grouped with its most common genes and DNA. For this sample there are roughly 80,000 distinct CDR3 sequences; 5.5% to 7.5% appear just once. About 7.8% of the sample comes from the top ten. Specimen: whole blood. The source of these receptors is an adult who was a healthcare worker with PCR-confirmed SARS-CoV-2 infection or an uninfected control (not recorded which).

This clonotype was seen at least ten times. V is TRBV7-8 and J is TRBJ2-1, with no clear D. Trimming removed 1 base at V and 2 bases at J, with 9 bases between. The CDR3 is made up of 15 amino acids. Germline CDR1 is SGHVS and CDR2 is FQNEAQ. For the CDR3, the DNA is TGTGCCAGCAGCTTAGATGAGGCGGCCTACAATGAGCAGTTCTTC. It specifies CASSLDEAAYNEQFF.

This clonotype was observed many times. This chain connects TRBV27 to TRBJ1-1; 8 bases fit TRBD1. The CDR3 covers 13 residues. Trimming removed 6 bases from V and 5 bases from J; junction bases left unmatched: 5. The germline V gene has CDR1 MNHEY and CDR2 SMNVEV (reference sequence). CDR3 nucleotides: TGTGCCAGCAGGCCAGGGGGCCAAACTGAAGCTTTCTTT. It encodes CASRPGGQTEAFF.

The rearrangement uses TRBV20-1 and TRBJ2-3; D is unclear. V shed 1 base and J shed 6 bases, with 14 bases lying between them. The CDR3 length is 14 residues. CDR1 and CDR2 from the germline V gene are DFQATT and SNEGSKA (reference sequence). The CDR3 DNA is TGCAGTGCTAGAGGGGGTGGTCCTGGGGATACGCAGTATTTT. Amino acid sequence: CSARGGGPGDTQYF.

This clonotype was detected ten times or more. The chain is built from TRBV11-2 and TRBJ2-6, with a possible D match to TRBD1 (5 bases). Between the trimmed V and J ends, which lost 4 bases and 3 bases, there was a span of 13 bases. The CDR3 runs 16 residues. The germline V gene has CDR1 SGHAT and CDR2 FQNNGV. The CDR3 is CASSSLTGFGANVLTF. The CDR3 nucleotides are TGTGCCAGCAGCTCGCTTACAGGTTTTGGGGCCAACGTCCTGACTTTC.

The table lists this clonotype with many counts. The V gene is TRBV7-2, the J gene TRBJ2-1, with TRBD2 identical over 8 bases. In germline, CDR1 is SGHTA, CDR2 FQGNSA. Trimming removed 5 bases from V and 4 bases from J; junction bases left unmatched: 4. The length of the CDR3 is 14 residues. The CDR3 region is CASSLERGYNEQFF. The CDR3 DNA is TGTGCCAGCAGCCTCGAGCGGGGGTACAATGAGCAGTTCTTC.

This clonotype has a handful of counts. J is TRBJ2-2 and V is TRBV7-8; TRBD1 agrees at 10 bases. CDR1 and CDR2 from the germline V gene are SGHVS and FQNEAQ. V shed 1 base, J shed 6 bases, and the junction held 11 bases outside the gene matches. The CDR3 extends over 18 amino acids. CDR3 DNA sequence: TGTGCCAGCAGCTTAGTTCATTTGACAGGGGGCTTCGCCGGGGAGCTGTTTTTT. Translation gives CASSLVHLTGGFAGELFF.

This clonotype was detected ten times or more. The chain recombines TRBV6-5 with TRBJ1-1; 7 nucleotides align to TRBD1. The CDR3 is 15 amino acids. Trimming took 0 bases from V and 7 from J; bases not matched to a gene: 8. CDR1 and CDR2 (germline): MNHEY, SVGAGI. Written as DNA, the CDR3 is TGTGCCAGCAGTTACTCGGTCAGGGGGTCGGTTGAAGCTTTCTTT. Its protein is CASSYSVRGSVEAFF.

Many counts were recorded for this clonotype. The chain links TRBV27 to TRBJ1-1; no reliable D call. Germline V lookup: CDR1 MNHEY, CDR2 SMNVEV (reference sequence). The CDR3 length is 14 residues. Trimming pared 0 bases from V and 4 bases from J, leaving 9 bases between. The CDR3 sequence: CASSLSARSTEAFF. CDR3 sequence (DNA): TGTGCCAGCAGTTTATCGGCGCGGAGCACTGAAGCTTTCTTT.

This clonotype was observed many times. The CDR3 DNA is TGTGCCAGCAGCTTTGGTCAAGAGACCCAGTACTTC. Protein: CASSFGQETQYF. The V gene is TRBV5-4, the J gene TRBJ2-5; D is ambiguous. This CDR3 has 12 amino acids. V lost 2 bases, J lost 2 bases, and 4 bases lay in between. The germline CDR1 and CDR2 sequences are SGHNT and YYREEE (reference sequence).

A few counts support this clonotype. The chain carries TRBV5-5 and TRBJ2-5; D not certain. CDR1 SGHKS and CDR2 YYEKEE come from the germline V gene (reference sequence). The CDR3 loop spans 16 amino acids. Trimming shortened V by 0 bases and J by 1 base, and 13 bases separated the two germline ends. The CDR3 DNA follows: TGTGCCAGCAGCTTGGGGCCAGTAAAGACCCAAGAGACCCAGTACTTC. It specifies CASSLGPVKTQETQYF.

This clonotype was observed a few times. V and J are TRBV12-3 or TRBV12-4 and TRBJ1-1; 7 nucleotides line up with TRBD1. V trimming: 5 bases; J trimming: 0 bases; junction bases outside the gene matches: 6. The CDR3 consists of 15 residues. CDR3 sequence (DNA): TGTGCCAGCAGTCGACAGGACAGGTTGAACACTGAAGCTTTCTTT. Translated: CASSRQDRLNTEAFF.

This clonotype was recorded many times. The rearrangement uses TRBV6-6 and TRBJ2-7; TRBD2 matches at 8 bases. The CDR3 has 14 amino acids. Losses at the gene ends were 7 bases for V and 1 base for J; bases not matched to a gene: 6. In germline, CDR1 is MNHNY, CDR2 SVGAGI (reference sequence). CDR3 sequence (DNA): TGTGCCAGCAATGGGCCGGGAGGGTCCTACGAGCAGTACTTC. This gives the protein CASNGPGGSYEQYF.